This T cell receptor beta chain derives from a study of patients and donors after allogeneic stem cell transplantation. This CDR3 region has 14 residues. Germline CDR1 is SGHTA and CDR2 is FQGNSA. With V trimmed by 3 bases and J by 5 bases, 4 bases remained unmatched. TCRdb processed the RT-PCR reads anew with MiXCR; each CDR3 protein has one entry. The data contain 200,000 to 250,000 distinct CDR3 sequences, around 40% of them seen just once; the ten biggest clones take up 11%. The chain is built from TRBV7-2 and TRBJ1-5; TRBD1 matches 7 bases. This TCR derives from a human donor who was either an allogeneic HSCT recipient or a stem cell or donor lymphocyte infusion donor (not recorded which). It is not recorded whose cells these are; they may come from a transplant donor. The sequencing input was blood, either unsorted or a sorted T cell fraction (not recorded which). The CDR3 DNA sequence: TGTGCCAGCAGCTTCGACAGGGCTTATCAGCCCCAGCATTTT. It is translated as CASSFDRAYQPQHF. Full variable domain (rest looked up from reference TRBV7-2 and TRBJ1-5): GAGVSQSPSNKVTEKGKDVELRCDPISGHTALYWYRQSLGQGLEFLIYFQGNSAPDKSGLPSDRFSAERTGGSVSTLTIQRTQQEDSAVYLCASSFDRAYQPQHFGDGTRLSIL.